The 28 T cell receptor beta chains below all came from one sample that was sequenced in a study of T cell repertoires in cytomegalovirus infection. Each CDR3 protein is one row after TCRdb ran MiXCR on the reads. The data hold some 180,000 distinct CDR3 sequences, with 17% observed a single time. The sequencing sample was made of CD8+ T cells from PBMCs. The receptor set was obtained from a human donor in good health (CMV status not recorded). Some clones in this sample may be carry-over from other donors' samples.

This chain connects TRBV12-3 or TRBV12-4 to TRBJ2-3; TRBD1 is a possible D gene (6 bases). V was clipped by 8 bases and J by 6 bases, with 6 bases between them. The CDR3 consists of 10 residues. The CDR3 bases are TGTGCCAGCCAGGGGGATACGCAGTATTTT. Protein product: CASQGDTQYF.

This clonotype was observed a handful of times. V usage is TRBV28 and J usage is TRBJ1-5; D perhaps matches TRBD1 (6 bases). This CDR3 region has 15 residues. Trimming removed 3 bases from V and 6 bases from J, with 15 bases in between. Germline loops: CDR1 MDHEN, CDR2 SYDVKM. The CDR3, as DNA: TGTGCCAGCAGTTTTGGGTTCAGGGGAGCTCAGCCCCAGCATTTT. This sequence encodes CASSFGFRGAQPQHF.

This rearrangement joins TRBV7-9 to TRBJ2-1; tentative D call: TRBD2 (7 bases). This CDR3 is built from 16 residues. The germline gives CDR1 SEHNR, CDR2 FQNEAQ (reference sequence). V was pared by 4 bases and J by 10 bases, with 23 bases between. The CDR3 sequence is CASSWPGGTPSHEQFF. DNA for the CDR3: TGTGCCAGCAGCTGGCCGGGGGGCACCCCCAGCCACGAGCAGTTCTTC.

The rearrangement joins TRBV7-9 to TRBJ2-3; D unresolved. The CDR3 runs 14 residues. Germline assignment: CDR1 SEHNR and CDR2 FQNEAQ (reference sequence). V was trimmed by 6 bases and J by 6 bases, leaving 16 bases between them. The CDR3 DNA reads as TGTGCCAGCAGTTTACCCACACGCCCGGATACGCAGTATTTT. This sequence encodes CASSLPTRPDTQYF.

This clonotype was counted a few times. The chain uses TRBV6-2 or TRBV6-3 and TRBJ2-1, with unresolved D. The V end lost 6 bases, the J end lost 6 bases, and 12 bases lay between the germline ends. The length of the CDR3 is 13 residues. Per the germline V gene, CDR1 is MNHEY and CDR2 is SVGEGT. The CDR3 nucleotides read TGTGCCAGCAGCCCCTTCCTCCGCAATGAGCAGTTCTTC. It encodes CASSPFLRNEQFF.

This clonotype turned up a few times. This chain links TRBV28 with TRBJ1-5; 8 bases are a match to TRBD1. J lost 9 bases, V lost 5 bases, and 9 bases had no gene match. The CDR3 spans 14 residues. Germline CDR1 is MDHEN and CDR2 is SYDVKM. CDR3 loop: CASSNPQGAPPQHF. CDR3 bases: TGTGCCAGCAGTAACCCGCAGGGGGCTCCGCCCCAGCATTTT.

This clonotype was found a few times. The chain combines TRBV7-8 with TRBJ2-1, with 11 bases identical to TRBD2. The V and J ends lost 5 bases and 4 bases, in that order; junction bases with no gene match: 7. This CDR3 region has 16 residues. The germline V gene encodes CDR1 SGHVS and CDR2 FQNEAQ. The CDR3 bases are TGTGCCAGCAGCCCAGCGACTAGCGGGGATTACAATGAGCAGTTCTTC. The encoded protein is CASSPATSGDYNEQFF. The full variable domain, completed using reference TRBV7-8 and TRBJ2-1, is GAGVSQSPRYKVAKRGQDVALRCDPISGHVSLFWYQQALGQGPEFLTYFQNEAQLDKSGLPSDRFFAERPEGSVSTLKIQRTQQEDSAVYLCASSPATSGDYNEQFFGPGTRLTVL.

The chain couples TRBV11-2 to TRBJ2-7; D unresolved. Germline V lookup: CDR1 SGHAT, CDR2 FQNNGV. The CDR3 length is 13 residues. Trimming removed 3 bases at V and 3 bases at J, with 9 bases between. This chain's CDR3 is CASSFRLLYEQYF. The CDR3 region has the DNA TGTGCCAGCAGCTTCCGTCTCCTCTACGAGCAGTACTTC.

This chain joins TRBV5-4 and TRBJ2-7; D not certain. The CDR3 is 14 residues long. The V and J ends lost 0 bases and 2 bases respectively, with 9 bases between them. Germline V gives CDR1 SGHNT, CDR2 YYREEE (reference sequence). The CDR3 nucleotides are TGTGCCAGCAGCTTGGAGGCACTTGCCTACGAGCAGTACTTC. Translated: CASSLEALAYEQYF. The whole variable domain, filled in from reference TRBV5-4 and TRBJ2-7, reads ETGVTQSPTHLIKTRGQQVTLRCSSQSGHNTVSWYQQALGQGPQFIFQYYREEENGRGNFPPRFSGLQFPNYSSELNVNALELDDSALYLCASSLEALAYEQYFGPGTRLTVT.

This clonotype was seen only a few times. The chain carries TRBV12-3 or TRBV12-4 and TRBJ1-1, with D possibly TRBD1 on 6 matching bases. There are 15 residues in the CDR3. V gave up 6 bases and J gave up 1 base, with 15 bases separating them. The CDR3 bases are TGTGCCAGCAGAACCAGGGGAAGAGGGAACACTGAAGCTTTCTTT. It is translated as CASRTRGRGNTEAFF.

This clonotype was recorded a few times. V usage is TRBV7-8 and J usage is TRBJ1-4; D is perhaps TRBD1 (6 bases). CDR1 SGHVS and CDR2 FQNEAQ come from the germline V gene. This CDR3 is 15 amino acids long. V gave up 1 base and J gave up 7 bases, with 13 bases separating them. CDR3 protein: CASSLDRARGEKLFF. CDR3 DNA sequence: TGTGCCAGCAGCTTAGACAGGGCTCGGGGTGAAAAACTGTTTTTT.

The V call is TRBV28, the J call TRBJ1-5; weak D call: TRBD1 (6 bases). Looked up from germline, CDR1 is MDHEN and CDR2 is SYDVKM. Trimming shortened V by 5 bases and J by 4 bases, and 18 bases separated the two germline ends. The CDR3 spans 16 residues. The CDR3 nucleotides read TGTGCCAGCAGTCCCCGCTCCGACAGGCTGAATCAGCCCCAGCATTTT. Translation: CASSPRSDRLNQPQHF.

This sequence joins TRBV7-2 and TRBJ2-7, with D possibly being TRBD2 (6 bases). The CDR3 contains 15 residues. Between the trimmed V and J ends, which lost 1 base and 3 bases, there was a span of 13 bases. The germline V gene encodes CDR1 SGHTA and CDR2 FQGNSA. CDR3 amino acids: CASSLGGDALYEQYF. The CDR3 bases are TGTGCCAGCAGCTTAGGGGGGGACGCCCTCTACGAGCAGTACTTC.

This chain uses TRBV11-2 with TRBJ2-7; tentative D call: TRBD1 (6 bases). Trimming took 5 bases from V and 1 from J, leaving 21 bases between them. The CDR3 is 17 amino acids. From germline, CDR1 is SGHAT and CDR2 FQNNGV. The CDR3 protein is CASSPSPERTVSYEQYF. CDR3 sequence (DNA): TGTGCCAGCAGCCCTAGTCCTGAGAGGACAGTATCCTACGAGCAGTACTTC. The full variable domain, rest sourced from reference TRBV11-2 and TRBJ2-7, is EAGVAQSPRYKIIEKRQSVAFWCNPISGHATLYWYQQILGQGPKLLIQFQNNGVVDDSQLPKDRFSAERLKGVDSTLKIQPAKLEDSAVYLCASSPSPERTVSYEQYFGPGTRLTVT.

This clonotype was seen a handful of times. V usage is TRBV7-9 and J usage is TRBJ2-1; tentative D call: TRBD2 (5 bases). Germline CDR1 is SEHNR and CDR2 is FQNEAQ (reference sequence). CDR3 size: 16 residues. V was shortened by 3 bases and J by 6 bases, with 18 bases between the two germline ends. CDR3 region: CASSFWERPTVNEQFF. The CDR3, as DNA: TGTGCCAGCAGCTTTTGGGAGAGACCCACCGTCAATGAGCAGTTCTTC.

This clonotype has only a few counts. A junction boundary mismatches the germline segment, possibly from a read error. The gene calls are TRBV28 and TRBJ1-4; D may be TRBD1 (6 bases). The CDR3 extends over 14 amino acids. In germline, CDR1 is MDHEN, CDR2 SYDVKM. DNA of the CDR3: TGTGCCAGCACTTTACAGGGCGCTAATGAAAAACTGTTTTTT. Amino acids: CASTLQGANEKLFF.

The V gene is TRBV6-5, the J gene TRBJ2-3, with D perhaps matching TRBD1 (5 bases). CDR3 length: 15 amino acids. V lost 1 base to trimming and J lost 4 bases, with 12 bases between them. The V gene's germline CDR1 is MNHEY and CDR2 SVGAGI. As DNA, the CDR3 is TGTGCCAGCAGTTACTGGGCAGGGAAGCCAGATACGCAGTATTTT. It encodes CASSYWAGKPDTQYF.

V is TRBV4-1 and J is TRBJ2-7; 13 positions match TRBD2. Germline-derived CDR1 and CDR2 are MGHRA and YSYEKL. The CDR3 length is 15 residues. V lost 4 bases and J lost 3; bases outside the gene matches: 3. The CDR3 DNA follows: TGCGCCAGCAGCCTCGGGACTAGCGGGGACTACGAGCAGTACTTC. Amino acids: CASSLGTSGDYEQYF.

This clonotype was counted ten times or more. The CDR3 region is CASSSTVPADTQYF. The CDR3 DNA is TGTGCCAGCAGCTCGACAGTGCCGGCAGATACGCAGTATTTT. The genes are TRBV7-8 and TRBJ2-3, with D perhaps TRBD1 (5 bases). Trimming stripped 4 bases from V and 4 bases from J, with 12 bases between. CDR1 is SGHVS, CDR2 FQNEAQ, per germline. The length of the CDR3 is 14 residues.

This clonotype was counted only a few times. The chain recombines TRBV7-2 with TRBJ2-3, with unresolved D. Germline assignment: CDR1 SGHTA and CDR2 FQGNSA. Trimming stripped 1 base from V and 0 bases from J, with 8 bases between. The CDR3 loop spans 15 amino acids. The CDR3 is CASSLVSQSTDTQYF. As DNA, the CDR3 is TGTGCCAGCAGCTTAGTCTCCCAGAGCACAGATACGCAGTATTTT.

This clonotype was seen a handful of times. The V call is TRBV20-1, the J call TRBJ2-1; possibly TRBD2 for D (7 bases). CDR1 DFQATT and CDR2 SNEGSKA come from the germline V gene (reference sequence). Trimming stripped 3 bases from V and 0 bases from J, with 9 bases between. This CDR3 comprises 14 residues. CDR3 residues: CSASRGGSYNEQFF. For the CDR3, the DNA is TGCAGTGCTAGTAGGGGGGGCTCCTACAATGAGCAGTTCTTC.

A word on this clonotype: This may stem from a read error, because a much larger clone lies one nucleotide away. This rearrangement joins TRBV7-9 to TRBJ2-1, with 7 bases that match TRBD1. The CDR3 spans 12 residues. The germline V gene has CDR1 SEHNR and CDR2 FQNEAQ (reference sequence). Trimming cost V 5 bases and J 10 bases; bases outside gene matches: 5. CDR3 sequence (DNA): TGTGCCAGCAGCATAGACAGGGACGAGCAGTTCTTC. Protein sequence: CASSIDRDEQFF.

The chain recombines TRBV6-6 with TRBJ2-5, with 7 positions matching TRBD1. Germline CDR1 is MNHNY and CDR2 is SVGAGI (reference sequence). The CDR3 spans 12 residues. V shed 8 bases and J 3 bases; nucleotides not matched to a gene: 3. The CDR3 protein is CASDDREETQYF. The CDR3 bases are TGTGCCAGCGATGACAGGGAAGAGACCCAGTACTTC.

This rearrangement joins TRBV7-6 to TRBJ2-3, with D possibly TRBD2 on 5 matching bases. There are 14 residues in the CDR3. V shed 5 bases and J shed 0 bases, with 9 bases lying between them. Germline V gene data show CDR1 as SGHVS and CDR2 as FNYEAQ. The CDR3 DNA is TGTGCCAGCAGCGATGGCGGGAGCACAGATACGCAGTATTTT. Amino acids: CASSDGGSTDTQYF.

This chain joins TRBV12-3 or TRBV12-4 and TRBJ2-1, with D uncertain. Trimming took 6 bases from V and 7 from J, leaving 10 bases between them. CDR3 length: 12 amino acids. This chain's CDR3 is CASRWGWNEQFF. CDR3 coding DNA: TGTGCCAGCAGGTGGGGTTGGAATGAGCAGTTCTTC.

This clonotype was observed a handful of times. The rearrangement joins TRBV7-9 to TRBJ2-4; 8 nucleotides line up with TRBD1. The CDR3 extends over 15 amino acids. Germline V gives CDR1 SEHNR, CDR2 FQNEAQ (reference sequence). V was clipped by 5 bases and J by 1 base; unmatched bases: 4. CDR3 DNA: TGTGCCAGCAGCCTGACAGGGGTGGCCAAAAACATTCAGTACTTC. Translation: CASSLTGVAKNIQYF.

The chain uses TRBV6-5 and TRBJ1-4; D remains ambiguous. The CDR3 runs 14 residues. V shed 3 bases and J shed 5 bases, with 10 bases lying between them. Germline loops: CDR1 MNHEY, CDR2 SVGAGI. In DNA form, the CDR3 reads TGTGCCAGCAGTTATGGCGATCCGAATGAAAAACTGTTTTTT. Translation gives CASSYGDPNEKLFF.

J is TRBJ1-1 and V is TRBV4-3; D ambiguous. The ends were cut back, 2 bases at V and 4 bases at J, with 26 bases in the middle. The CDR3 has 19 residues. CDR1 is LGHNA and CDR2 is YSLEER in the germline V gene. CDR3 in amino acids: CASSQKPFPSAGVGTEAFF. CDR3 DNA: TGCGCCAGCAGCCAAAAGCCTTTTCCGTCGGCGGGAGTTGGCACTGAAGCTTTCTTT.